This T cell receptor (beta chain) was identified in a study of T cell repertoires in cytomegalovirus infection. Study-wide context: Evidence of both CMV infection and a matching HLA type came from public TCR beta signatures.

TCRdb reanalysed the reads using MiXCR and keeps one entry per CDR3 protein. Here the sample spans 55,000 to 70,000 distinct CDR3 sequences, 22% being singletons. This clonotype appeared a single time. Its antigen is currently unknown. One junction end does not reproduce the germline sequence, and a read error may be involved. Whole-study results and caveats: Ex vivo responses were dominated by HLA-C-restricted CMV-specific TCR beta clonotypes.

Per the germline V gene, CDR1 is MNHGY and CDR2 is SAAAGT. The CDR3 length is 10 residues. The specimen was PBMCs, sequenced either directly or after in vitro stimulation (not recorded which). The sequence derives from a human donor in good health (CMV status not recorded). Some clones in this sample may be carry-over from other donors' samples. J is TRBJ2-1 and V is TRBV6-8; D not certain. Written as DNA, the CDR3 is TGTGCCAGCAGTAACAATGAGCAATTCTTC. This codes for CASSNNEQFF.